Described below is a single T cell receptor beta chain sequence and its context. Its specificity is unknown. The ends were cut back, 5 bases at V and 1 base at J, with 12 bases in the middle. Germline V gene lookup returns CDR1 LNHDA and CDR2 SQIVND (reference sequence). This CDR3 is built from 14 residues. These data belong to a study of PD-L1 blockade in urothelial cancer. Study in general: From 2014, patients received atezolizumab, given as 1,200 mg intravenously every 3 weeks. Analyses were performed on blood at 3 weeks after treatment start (the second dose) and at 6 weeks. T cell content in blood samples showed a median of 141,255.

Profiling relied on immunoSEQ multiplex PCR, and the TCRdb table lists in-frame clones only, not all of them. The sample has about 72,000 clones, approximately 86% seen once; the top ten hold 15%. Time point: pretreatment peripheral blood. The study's findings and limits: TCR clonality was measured in pretreatment peripheral blood. Clonality below the median predicted better survival.

This sample comprised PBMCs, obtained around atezolizumab (anti-PD-L1) treatment. This TCR came from a man in his fifties or sixties with urothelial cancer. The chain couples TRBV19 to TRBJ2-7; tentative D call: TRBD1 (6 bases). The DNA for the CDR3 is TGTGCCAGTAGTTTGAGGACAGAATCCTACGAGCAGTACTTC. This encodes CASSLRTESYEQYF.